Listed below are T cell receptor beta chains from one sample, sequenced in a study of Ad26.COV2.S vaccination and SARS-CoV-2 variants. The table came from immunoSEQ multiplex PCR; TCRdb's copy has only in-frame clones and leaves some out. This table holds 450,000 to 550,000 clones, roughly nine tenths found once. Source: peripheral blood, taken in a trial of Ad26.COV2.S vaccine versus placebo. These receptors originate from a person aged 18-60 years who received the Ad26.COV2.S COVID-19 vaccine or a placebo. CDR3s include the opening cysteine and the closing phenylalanine or tryptophan. The D gene is left open where the match is weak. Clone sizes are given selectively: once, few, many, or a class where the clone is expanded.

TRBV19	TRBD1	TRBJ1-5	-	CASNQDRGFKPQHF	TGTGCCAGTAACCAAGACAGGGGGTTCAAGCCCCAGCATTTT
TRBV6-2/TRBV6-3	-	TRBJ2-2	-	CASSYGRGTNTGELFF	TGTGCCAGCAGTTACGGGCGGGGAACCAACACCGGGGAGCTGTTTTTT
TRBV9	-	TRBJ2-1	-	CASSVYRDANEQFF	TGTGCCAGCAGCGTATACAGGGATGCCAATGAGCAGTTCTTC
TRBV4-3	-	TRBJ1-1	once	CASSHDRWMNTEAFF	TGCGCCAGCAGCCATGACAGATGGATGAACACTGAAGCTTTCTTT
TRBV19	-	TRBJ1-4	-	CASSITGSGEKLFF	TGTGCCAGTAGTATAACAGGGTCTGGCGAAAAACTGTTTTTT
TRBV19	TRBD2	TRBJ2-5	-	CASSWGRTRGMGETQYF	TGTGCCAGTAGTTGGGGACGGACTAGGGGTATGGGAGAGACCCAGTACTTC
TRBV6-5	TRBD2	TRBJ2-5	-	CASTGGGAQETQYF	TGTGCCAGCACGGGAGGGGGGGCCCAAGAGACCCAGTACTTC
TRBV4-2	-	TRBJ2-1	-	CASSQGGLLSEQFF	TGTGCCAGCAGCCAAGGGGGCCTCCTGAGTGAGCAGTTCTTC
TRBV29-1	TRBD1	TRBJ2-7	-	CSVTTGGEQYF	TGCAGCGTGACTACAGGGGGAGAGCAGTACTTC
TRBV7-6	-	TRBJ2-7	-	CASSLAGPGAYEQYF	TGTGCCAGCAGCTTAGCGGGGCCAGGGGCCTACGAGCAGTACTTC
TRBV11-1	TRBD2	TRBJ2-1	-	CASSPGLAGGDEQFF	TGTGCCAGCAGCCCGGGACTAGCGGGAGGCGATGAGCAGTTCTTC
TRBV7-3	-	TRBJ1-1	-	CASSLTGQTSEAFF	TGTGCCAGCAGCTTAACGGGGCAAACCTCCGAAGCTTTCTTT
TRBV9	-	TRBJ1-1	-	CASSDLTANTEAFF	TGTGCCAGCAGCGACCTTACAGCGAACACTGAAGCTTTCTTT
TRBV6-5	-	TRBJ1-6	few	CASNSDGNSPLHF	TGTGCCAGCAACTCGGACGGGAATTCACCCCTCCACTTT
TRBV3-1/TRBV3-2	TRBD1	TRBJ2-5	-	CASSRQGAETQYF	TGTGCCAGCAGCCGACAGGGGGCCGAGACCCAGTACTTC
TRBV28	-	TRBJ1-2	-	CASSPPGPNYGYTF	TGTGCCAGCAGCCCGCCCGGTCCTAACTATGGCTACACCTTC
TRBV15	-	TRBJ1-2	-	CATSRAPQEIVLGYTF	TGTGCCACCAGCAGAGCCCCCCAGGAGATTGTGTTAGGCTACACCTTC
TRBV4-2	TRBD2	TRBJ2-1	-	CASSQPTTSGGDNEQFF	TGTGCCAGCAGCCAACCCACCACTAGCGGGGGGGACAATGAGCAGTTCTTC
TRBV4-2	-	TRBJ2-5	once	CASSPALQTEETQYF	TGTGCCAGCAGCCCGGCGCTGCAAACCGAGGAGACCCAGTACTTC
TRBV29-1	-	TRBJ2-5	-	CSVEQGLGETQYF	TGCAGCGTTGAACAGGGCCTAGGGGAGACCCAGTACTTC
TRBV5-1	-	TRBJ2-1	-	CASSPQGYNEQFF	TGCGCCAGCAGCCCCCAAGGGTACAATGAGCAGTTCTTC
TRBV7-2	-	TRBJ2-3	-	CASSLVGGPDTQYF	TGTGCCAGCAGCTTAGTGGGGGGGCCAGATACGCAGTATTTT
TRBV7-9	-	TRBJ1-1	-	CASSPEGYTEAFF	TGTGCCAGCAGCCCGGAAGGGTACACTGAAGCTTTCTTT
TRBV19	-	TRBJ1-6	-	CASSGWSYNSPLHF	TGTGCCAGTAGCGGATGGTCCTATAATTCACCCCTCCACTTT
TRBV4-1	TRBD2	TRBJ2-5	-	CASSLIPGLAGVPETQYF	TGCGCCAGCTCTTTGATCCCGGGACTAGCGGGGGTGCCAGAGACCCAGTACTTC
TRBV4-1	-	TRBJ1-2	once	CASSQIGRVDYGYTF	TGCGCCAGCAGCCAAATTGGGCGAGTGGACTATGGCTACACCTTC
TRBV25-1	-	TRBJ1-2	-	CASSDSPLSQEYGYTF	TGTGCCAGCAGTGACTCTCCTCTTTCCCAGGAGTATGGCTACACCTTC
TRBV5-6	-	TRBJ1-5	-	CASSLVGHPDKPQHF	TGTGCCAGCAGCTTGGTAGGCCACCCCGACAAGCCCCAGCATTTT
TRBV24-1	-	TRBJ1-2	-	CATRSTAEGDYGYTF	TGTGCCACCAGGAGCACAGCGGAGGGGGACTATGGCTACACCTTC
TRBV10-2	TRBD1	TRBJ2-7	-	CASRGDRGYEQYF	TGCGCCAGCAGAGGGGACAGGGGATACGAGCAGTACTTC
TRBV7-3	TRBD2	TRBJ2-1	-	CASSINGGSSYNEQFF	TGTGCCAGCAGCATTAACGGCGGGAGCTCCTACAATGAGCAGTTCTTC
TRBV2	-	TRBJ2-5	once	CASSDLGPGETQYF	TGTGCCAGCAGTGACCTTGGGCCGGGGGAGACCCAGTACTTC
TRBV10-3	-	TRBJ1-1	-	CAIKSRGVEAFF	TGTGCCATCAAGAGCAGGGGAGTGGAAGCTTTCTTT
TRBV7-2	TRBD1	TRBJ1-5	-	CASSAAPYRGRGNQPQHF	TGTGCCAGCAGCGCCGCCCCATACAGGGGTCGTGGCAATCAGCCCCAGCATTTT
TRBV5-5	TRBD2	TRBJ2-1	-	CASRIAGGPRRQFF	TGTGCCAGCAGGATAGCGGGGGGGCCGCGTCGGCAGTTCTTC
TRBV7-9	-	TRBJ2-3	-	CASSFRRGPTTDTQYF	TGTGCCAGCAGCTTTCGTAGAGGGCCTACCACAGATACGCAGTATTTT
TRBV6-2/TRBV6-3	TRBD1	TRBJ1-5	few	CASSPLRDSFYSNQPQHF	TGTGCCAGCAGCCCCCTCCGGGACAGCTTTTATAGCAATCAGCCCCAGCATTTT
TRBV11-3	-	TRBJ2-1	-	CASSLAPPGVVGNEQFF	TGTGCCAGCAGCTTAGCCCCCCCTGGGGTAGTGGGGAATGAGCAGTTCTTC
TRBV11-3	-	TRBJ2-1	-	CASSLVGAGEQFF	TGTGCCAGCAGCTTAGTAGGGGCGGGGGAGCAGTTCTTC
TRBV18	-	TRBJ1-1	-	CASSPRVAEYTEAFF	TGTGCCAGCTCACCAAGGGTAGCAGAGTACACTGAAGCTTTCTTT
TRBV7-2	-	TRBJ2-1	-	CATMGGSYNEQFF	TGTGCCACTATGGGCGGCTCCTACAATGAGCAGTTCTTC
TRBV7-9	-	TRBJ2-1	-	CASSSIDGGSYNEQFF	TGTGCCAGCAGCTCCATAGACGGGGGCTCCTACAATGAGCAGTTCTTC
TRBV6-2/TRBV6-3	-	TRBJ2-6	-	CASSRTSGANVLTF	TGTGCCAGCAGCCGGACGTCTGGGGCCAACGTCCTGACTTTC
TRBV24-1	TRBD1	TRBJ1-2	-	CATSDPGTGNGYTF	TGTGCCACCAGTGACCCTGGGACAGGGAACGGCTACACCTTC
TRBV6-1	-	TRBJ2-5	-	CASVLGLYQETQYF	TGTGCCAGCGTTCTCGGATTGTACCAAGAGACCCAGTACTTC
TRBV18	-	TRBJ2-2	-	CASSPSSVKTGELFF	TGTGCCAGCTCACCCTCTAGCGTTAAGACCGGGGAGCTGTTTTTT
TRBV7-2	-	TRBJ1-2	-	CASSLSSGGASGYTF	TGTGCCAGCAGCTTATCCTCCGGGGGGGCCTCGGGCTACACCTTC
TRBV5-6	-	TRBJ1-1	-	CASSLSPGLPTEAFF	TGTGCCAGCAGTTTGTCCCCCGGGCTCCCCACTGAAGCTTTCTTT
TRBV7-9	-	TRBJ1-1	-	CASSLVGSMTEAFF	TGTGCCAGCAGCTTAGTCGGCAGTATGACTGAAGCTTTCTTT
TRBV4-3	-	TRBJ2-6	-	CASSQEDRSYSGANVLTF	TGCGCCAGCAGCCAAGAGGACCGTTCCTACTCTGGGGCCAACGTCCTGACTTTC
TRBV7-9	TRBD2	TRBJ2-1	-	CASSAGTSGPYNEQFF	TGTGCCAGCAGCGCCGGGACTAGCGGTCCTTACAATGAGCAGTTCTTC
TRBV6-5	-	TRBJ1-3	-	CASSPPGGLHTIYF	TGTGCCAGCAGCCCCCCGGGGGGATTGCACACCATATATTTT
TRBV7-9	-	TRBJ1-2	once	CASSLCPHSPHGYTF	TGTGCCAGCAGCTTATGCCCCCATAGCCCCCATGGCTACACCTTC
TRBV5-1	TRBD2	TRBJ2-7	-	CASSLMASGFSSYEQYF	TGCGCCAGCAGCTTGATGGCTAGCGGTTTCAGCTCCTACGAGCAGTACTTC
TRBV10-3	-	TRBJ1-4	-	CAISEFIAEKLFF	TGTGCCATCAGTGAGTTTATTGCTGAAAAACTGTTTTTT